This T cell receptor beta chain originates from a study of human T cells and chemical hapten exposure. For the study at large: Patients were mainly female, each with alopecia areata, totalis or universalis.

Time point of the sample: pre-sensitization, week 0. Treatment given: therapeutic diphenylcyclopropenone sensitization with weekly scalp DPC. This clonotype has a handful of counts. MiXCR, applied by TCRdb to the RACE reads, yields one record per CDR3 protein. The sample yields around 250,000 distinct CDR3 sequences, approximately 8.6% seen once. This clonotype was sampled from a woman aged 40 to 50 with alopecia areata. Some clones in this sample may be carry-over from other donors' samples. Sequencing was performed on whole blood, taken in connection with sensitization to the hapten diphenylcyclopropenone (DPC).

CDR3 residues: CASSPLGGDDKAFF. CDR3 nucleotide sequence: TGTGCCAGCAGTCCCCTAGGTGGGGACGACAAAGCTTTCTTT. J is TRBJ1-1 and V is TRBV6-5, with D maybe TRBD1 (5 bases). CDR1 and CDR2 from the germline V gene are MNHEY and SVGAGI. The CDR3 has 14 residues. Trimming stripped 5 bases from V and 9 bases from J, with 19 bases between.